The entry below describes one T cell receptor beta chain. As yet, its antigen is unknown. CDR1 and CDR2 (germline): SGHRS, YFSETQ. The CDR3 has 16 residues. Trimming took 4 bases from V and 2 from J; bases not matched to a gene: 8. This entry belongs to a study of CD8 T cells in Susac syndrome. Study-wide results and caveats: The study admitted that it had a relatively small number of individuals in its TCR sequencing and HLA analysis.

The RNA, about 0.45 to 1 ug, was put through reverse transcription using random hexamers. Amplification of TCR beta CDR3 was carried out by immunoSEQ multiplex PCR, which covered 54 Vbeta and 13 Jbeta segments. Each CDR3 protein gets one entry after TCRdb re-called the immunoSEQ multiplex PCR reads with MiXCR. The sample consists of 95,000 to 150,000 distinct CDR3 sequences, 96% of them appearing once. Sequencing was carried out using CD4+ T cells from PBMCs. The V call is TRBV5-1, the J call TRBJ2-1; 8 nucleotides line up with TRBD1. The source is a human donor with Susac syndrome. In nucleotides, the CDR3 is TGCGCCAGCAGCGAGGGCTGGACAGGGCCCTACAATGAGCAGTTCTTC. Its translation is CASSEGWTGPYNEQFF. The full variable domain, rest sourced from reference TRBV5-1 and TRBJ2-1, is KAGVTQTPRYLIKTRGQQVTLSCSPISGHRSVSWYQQTPGQGLQFLFEYFSETQRNKGNFPGRFSGRQFSNSRSEMNVSTLELGDSALYLCASSEGWTGPYNEQFFGPGTRLTVL.